This passage covers 20 T cell receptor beta chains from one sample sequenced in a study of CDR3 diversity in severe acne. TCRdb ran MiXCR on the PCR reads and lists one entry per CDR3 protein. This sample yields 89,000 or so distinct CDR3 sequences, of which approximately 52% are seen a single time; about 9.5% belongs to the top ten. The sample was blood. These receptor sequences come from a male donor in good health, serving as a control.

As to this clonotype: The final CDR3 position lacks the conserved phenylalanine or tryptophan, pointing to a likely read error. This sequence joins TRBV6-5 and TRBJ1-5, with D possibly being TRBD1 (6 bases). V was trimmed by 7 bases and J by 9 bases, leaving 19 bases between them. The CDR3 covers 14 residues. The germline V gene has CDR1 MNHEY and CDR2 SVGAGI. CDR3 sequence reads: CASTAGGAGGPQHL. The CDR3 DNA reads TGTGCCAGCACCGCCGGGGGCGCGGGAGGGCCCCAGCATCTT.

The J gene is TRBJ1-2, the V gene TRBV25-1; 11 bases align to TRBD1. Germline CDR1 MGHDK, CDR2 SYGVNS. The CDR3 extends over 16 amino acids. V was clipped by 5 bases and J by 2 bases; unmatched bases: 7. CDR3 bases: TGTGCCAGCAGTTCTGGACAGGGGGCCGACAACTATGGCTACACCTTC. This sequence encodes CASSSGQGADNYGYTF.

This clonotype was found a few times. This sequence joins TRBV5-1 and TRBJ2-7, with 7 positions matching TRBD2. Germline V gives CDR1 SGHRS, CDR2 YFSETQ. V lost 1 base to trimming and J lost 7 bases; unmatched junction nucleotides: 5. The CDR3 is 13 residues long. The CDR3 loop reads CASSLWLAEEQYF. As DNA, the CDR3 is TGCGCCAGCAGCTTGTGGCTAGCGGAGGAGCAGTACTTC.

This clonotype appeared many times. The chain recombines TRBV6-1 with TRBJ2-5, with D tentatively TRBD1 (5 bases). Germline V gives CDR1 MNHNS, CDR2 SASEGT. CDR3 length: 13 amino acids. With 2 bases removed from V and 5 bases from J, the gap between germline ends came to 9 bases. The CDR3 protein is CASSEQGWETQYF. CDR3 nucleotides: TGTGCCAGCAGTGAACAGGGCTGGGAGACCCAGTACTTC.

In the case of this clonotype: Germline and junction disagree at one end, which may indicate a read error. The chain recombines TRBV7-9 with TRBJ1-5; D is unresolved. The length of the CDR3 is 15 residues. Germline V gene sequence: CDR1 SEHNR, CDR2 FQNEAQ (reference sequence). This CDR3 reads CASSPPTGSNQPRHF. In DNA, the CDR3 is TGTGCCAGCAGCCCCCCGACCGGTAGCAATCAGCCCCGGCATTTT.

V and J are TRBV19 and TRBJ1-3, with a weak D call TRBD1 (5 bases). Per germline, CDR1 LNHDA and CDR2 SQIVND (reference sequence). V shed 5 bases and J shed 8 bases, with 10 bases lying between them. This CDR3 region has 12 residues. The CDR3 DNA sequence: TGTGCCAGTAGTTGGGGGATGGACACCATATATTTT. As protein: CASSWGMDTIYF.

Within the sample, this clonotype is medium-sized (0.01 to 0.1%). The chain couples TRBV19 to TRBJ1-1, with TRBD1 identical over 9 bases. The V gene's germline CDR1 is LNHDA and CDR2 SQIVND (reference sequence). This CDR3 is built from 14 residues. V trimming: 4 bases; J trimming: 5 bases; junction bases outside the gene matches: 5. CDR3 loop: CASSTGQGRTEAFF. CDR3 bases: TGTGCCAGTAGTACGGGACAGGGCAGAACTGAAGCTTTCTTT.

The chain uses TRBV11-3 and TRBJ2-7; no clear D. Germline CDR1 and CDR2: SGHNT and YENEEA. This CDR3 comprises 13 residues. V was pared by 4 bases and J by 3 bases, with 10 bases between. CDR3: CASSYGVVYEQYF. CDR3 DNA: TGTGCCAGCAGCTACGGAGTAGTCTACGAGCAGTACTTC.

This chain uses TRBV6-5 with TRBJ1-2; D is unresolved. CDR3 length equals 14 residues. Germline values: CDR1 MNHEY, CDR2 SVGAGI. V lost 2 bases and J lost 4, with 11 bases in between. CDR3 in DNA: TGTGCCAGCAGTTACGCTGGGAGTATCTATGGCTACACCTTC. This codes for CASSYAGSIYGYTF.

The chain carries TRBV20-1 and TRBJ2-3; 11 bases match TRBD2. Losses at the gene ends were 3 bases for V and 13 bases for J; bases not matched to a gene: 6. Germline V gene data show CDR1 as DFQATT and CDR2 as SNEGSKA (reference sequence). The CDR3 spans 12 residues. The CDR3 loop is CSASAQLAGEYF. The CDR3 DNA is TGCAGTGCTAGCGCCCAACTAGCGGGAGAGTATTTT.

This clonotype was picked up one time. The chain carries TRBV7-9 and TRBJ2-1; TRBD2 matches 7 bases. V gave up 2 bases and J gave up 6 bases; unmatched junction bases: 7. Germline CDR1 is SEHNR and CDR2 is FQNEAQ (reference sequence). This CDR3 region has 15 residues. The CDR3 DNA follows: TGTGCCAGCAGCTTATGGGGCGGGGGAAGCAATGAGCAGTTCTTC. Translated: CASSLWGGGSNEQFF.

V and J are TRBV11-1 and TRBJ1-4; TRBD1 matches at 9 bases. The J segment lost 6 bases and the V segment lost 5 bases, leaving 16 bases of the junction unmatched. The CDR3 covers 18 residues. CDR1 and CDR2 (germline): SGHAT, FQDESV (reference sequence). DNA of the CDR3: TGTGCCAGCAGCCAGAGCCCGCTACAGGGGGCTATCTATGAAAAACTGTTTTTT. Translated: CASSQSPLQGAIYEKLFF.

The V and J genes are TRBV12-3 or TRBV12-4 and TRBJ2-4; 7 nucleotides agree with TRBD2. After removal of 7 bases from V and 5 bases from J, the junction contained 11 bases not matched to a gene. The CDR3 consists of 15 residues. The CDR3 reads CASNPSGSVQNIQYF. The CDR3 nucleotides are TGTGCCAGCAATCCTAGCGGATCCGTCCAAAACATTCAGTACTTC.

V and J are TRBV6-2 or TRBV6-3 and TRBJ2-1; TRBD1 aligns across 9 bases. This CDR3 spans 15 amino acids. V was clipped by 2 bases and J by 2 bases; unmatched bases: 1. The germline V gene has CDR1 MNHEY and CDR2 SVGEGT. The CDR3 bases are TGTGCCAGCAGTTACAGGGACAGGGCCTACAATGAGCAGTTCTTC. Protein product: CASSYRDRAYNEQFF.

The chain is built from TRBV3-1 and TRBJ1-4; D is uncertain. Germline-derived CDR1 and CDR2 are LGHDT and YNNKEL (reference sequence). Trimming removed 2 bases at V and 0 bases at J, with 7 bases between. The CDR3 consists of 15 residues. This CDR3 is CASSQWAATNEKLFF. The DNA for the CDR3 is TGTGCCAGCAGCCAATGGGCGGCAACTAATGAAAAACTGTTTTTT.

J is TRBJ2-7 and V is TRBV9; 9 positions agree with TRBD1. CDR3 length: 14 residues. The J segment lost 6 bases and the V segment lost 3 bases, leaving 7 bases of the junction unmatched. Germline V CDR1 and CDR2: SGDLS, YYNGEE. The CDR3 here is CASSAPGTGSEQYF. Here the CDR3 DNA reads TGTGCCAGCAGCGCCCCCGGGACAGGGTCCGAGCAGTACTTC.

This clonotype was recorded many times. CDR3: CASSQEEVSSPLHF. DNA of the CDR3: TGTGCCAGCAGCCAAGAGGAAGTTAGTTCACCCCTCCACTTT. V and J are TRBV3-1 and TRBJ1-6; no clear D gene. This CDR3 contains 14 residues. The germline V gene encodes CDR1 LGHDT and CDR2 YNNKEL (reference sequence). Trimming stripped 0 bases from V and 9 bases from J, with 9 bases between.

The chain recombines TRBV5-1 with TRBJ2-7; TRBD1 is a possible D gene (6 bases). Germline V lookup: CDR1 SGHRS, CDR2 YFSETQ. V was pared by 3 bases and J by 4 bases, with 14 bases between. CDR3 size: 14 residues. CDR3 nucleotides: TGCGCCAGCAGCTCACAGGGCCCGACATACGAGCAGTACTTC. Its protein product is CASSSQGPTYEQYF.

Details on this clonotype: The germline gene is not matched at one end of the junction; a read error may be the cause. The rearrangement links TRBV5-5 to TRBJ2-7; the match to TRBD2 covers 14 bases. This CDR3 is 16 amino acids long. Germline V CDR1 and CDR2: SGHKS, YYEKEE (reference sequence). CDR3 sequence reads: CASSAGTSGSPYEQYF. The DNA of the CDR3 is TGCGCCAGCAGCGCTGGGACTAGCGGGAGTCCCTACGAGCAGTACTTC.

This clonotype appeared once. The chain is built from TRBV9 and TRBJ2-5, with 11 bases identical to TRBD1. Trimming removed 4 bases from V and 5 bases from J; junction bases left unmatched: 7. The germline CDR1 and CDR2 sequences are SGDLS and YYNGEE. CDR3 length: 15 residues. The CDR3 DNA reads as TGTGCCAGCAGCAAGAGGACAGGGGGCGCGGAGACCCAGTACTTC. This sequence encodes CASSKRTGGAETQYF. The whole variable domain, remainder taken from reference TRBV9 and TRBJ2-5, is DSGVTQTPKHLITATGQRVTLRCSPRSGDLSVYWYQQSLDQGLQFLIQYYNGEERAKGNILERFSAQQFPDLHSELNLSSLELGDSALYFCASSKRTGGAETQYFGPGTRLLVL.